This T cell receptor (beta chain) was profiled in a study of control samples from healthy donors and cancer patients. The data were produced by immunoSEQ multiplex PCR, yet TCRdb's version contains in-frame clones alone and is incomplete. The sample consists of 45,000 to 60,000 clones, 85% to 95% of them appearing once. Trimming cost V 2 bases and J 3 bases, with 14 bases left between them. CDR3 size: 15 residues. The germline V gene has CDR1 MNHEY and CDR2 SVGAGI. Sample: blood. This clonotype originated in a young man in good health. V and J are TRBV6-5 and TRBJ2-7, with D possibly TRBD1 on 5 matching bases. The CDR3 DNA reads as TGTGCCAGCAGTTACAGTCAGGGCGAAGGCTACGAGCAGTACTTC. Its translation: CASSYSQGEGYEQYF.